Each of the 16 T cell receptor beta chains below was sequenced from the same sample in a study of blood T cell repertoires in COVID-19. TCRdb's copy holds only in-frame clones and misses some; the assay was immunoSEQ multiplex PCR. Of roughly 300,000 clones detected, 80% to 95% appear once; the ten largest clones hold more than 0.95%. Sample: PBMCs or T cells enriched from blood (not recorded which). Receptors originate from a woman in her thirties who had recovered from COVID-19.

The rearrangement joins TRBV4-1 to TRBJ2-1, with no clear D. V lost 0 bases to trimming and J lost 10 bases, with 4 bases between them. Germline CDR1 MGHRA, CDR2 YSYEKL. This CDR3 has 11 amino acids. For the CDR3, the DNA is TGCGCCAGCAGCCAAGAGTCGGAGCAGTTCTTC. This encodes CASSQESEQFF.

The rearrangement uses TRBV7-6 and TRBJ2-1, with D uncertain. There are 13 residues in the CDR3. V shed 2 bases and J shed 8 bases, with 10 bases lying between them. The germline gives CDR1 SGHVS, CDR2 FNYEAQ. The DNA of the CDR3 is TGTGCCAGCAGCTTAAACCCGGCGGATGAGCAGTTCTTC. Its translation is CASSLNPADEQFF.

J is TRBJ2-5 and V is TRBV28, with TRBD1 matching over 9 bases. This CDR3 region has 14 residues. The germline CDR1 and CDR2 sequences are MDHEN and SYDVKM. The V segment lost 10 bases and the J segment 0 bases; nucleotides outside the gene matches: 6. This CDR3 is CATLQGANQETQYF. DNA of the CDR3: TGTGCCACCTTACAGGGGGCCAACCAAGAGACCCAGTACTTC.

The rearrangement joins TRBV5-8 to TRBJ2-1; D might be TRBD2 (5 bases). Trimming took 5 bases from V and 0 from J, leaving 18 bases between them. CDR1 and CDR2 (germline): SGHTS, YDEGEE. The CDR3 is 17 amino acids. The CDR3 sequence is CASRFHDGDSSYNEQFF. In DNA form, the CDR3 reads TGTGCCAGCAGGTTCCACGACGGGGATAGCTCCTACAATGAGCAGTTCTTC.

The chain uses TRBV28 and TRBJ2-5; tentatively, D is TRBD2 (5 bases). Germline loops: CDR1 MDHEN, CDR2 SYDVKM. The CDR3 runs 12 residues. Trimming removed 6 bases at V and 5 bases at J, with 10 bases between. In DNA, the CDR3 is TGTGCCAGCAGCGCCGGGGAGGAGACCCAGTACTTC. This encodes CASSAGEETQYF. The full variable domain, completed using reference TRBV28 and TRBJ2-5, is DVKVTQSSRYLVKRTGEKVFLECVQDMDHENMFWYRQDPGLGLRLIYFSYDVKMKEKGDIPEGYSVSREKKERFSLILESASTNQTSMYLCASSAGEETQYFGPGTRLLVL.

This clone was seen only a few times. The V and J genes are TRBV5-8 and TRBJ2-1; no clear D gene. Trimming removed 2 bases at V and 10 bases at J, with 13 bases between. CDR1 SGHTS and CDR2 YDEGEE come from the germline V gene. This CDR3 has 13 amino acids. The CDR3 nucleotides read TGTGCCAGCAGCTTATCACAGCTCAGCGAGCAGTTCTTC. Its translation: CASSLSQLSEQFF.

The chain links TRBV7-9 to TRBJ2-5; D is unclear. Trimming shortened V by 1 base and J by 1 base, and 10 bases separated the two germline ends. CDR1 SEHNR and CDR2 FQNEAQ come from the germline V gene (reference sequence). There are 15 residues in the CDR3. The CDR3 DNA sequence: TGTGCCAGCAGCTTAGAATCAGGCGCCCAAGAGACCCAGTACTTC. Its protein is CASSLESGAQETQYF.

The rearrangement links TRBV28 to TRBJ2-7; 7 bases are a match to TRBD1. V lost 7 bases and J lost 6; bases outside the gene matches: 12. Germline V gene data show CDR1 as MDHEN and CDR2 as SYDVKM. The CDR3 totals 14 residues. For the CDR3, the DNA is TGTGCCAGCAACGCAGGGGGTATGTCCGGCGAGCAGTACTTC. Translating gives CASNAGGMSGEQYF.

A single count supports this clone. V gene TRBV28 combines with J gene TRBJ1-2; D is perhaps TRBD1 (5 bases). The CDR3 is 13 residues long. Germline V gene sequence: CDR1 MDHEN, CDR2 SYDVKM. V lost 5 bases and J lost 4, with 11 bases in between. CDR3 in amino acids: CASSLGTGYGYTF. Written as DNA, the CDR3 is TGTGCCAGCAGTCTTGGGACTGGCTATGGCTACACCTTC.

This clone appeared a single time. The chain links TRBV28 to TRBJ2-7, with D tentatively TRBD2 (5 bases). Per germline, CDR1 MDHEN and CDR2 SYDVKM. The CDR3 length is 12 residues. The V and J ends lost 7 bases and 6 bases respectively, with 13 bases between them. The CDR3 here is CASTNSGSEQYF. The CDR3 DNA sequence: TGTGCCAGCACGAACTCGGGGAGCGAGCAGTACTTC.

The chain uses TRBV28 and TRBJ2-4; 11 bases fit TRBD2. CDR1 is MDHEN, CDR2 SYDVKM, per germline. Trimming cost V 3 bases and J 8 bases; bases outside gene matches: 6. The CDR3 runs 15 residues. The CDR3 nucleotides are TGTGCCAGCAGTTTCCCCACTAGCGGGAGTTACATTCAGTACTTC. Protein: CASSFPTSGSYIQYF.

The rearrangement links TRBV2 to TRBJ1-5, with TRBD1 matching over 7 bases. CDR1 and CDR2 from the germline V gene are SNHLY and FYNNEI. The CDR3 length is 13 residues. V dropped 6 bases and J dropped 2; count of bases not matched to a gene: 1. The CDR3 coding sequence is TGTGCCAGCAGGGGGACAGGCAATCAGCCCCAGCATTTT. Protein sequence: CASRGTGNQPQHF. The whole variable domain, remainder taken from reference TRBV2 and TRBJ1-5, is EPEVTQTPSHQVTQMGQEVILRCVPISNHLYFYWYRQILGQKVEFLVSFYNNEISEKSEIFDDQFSVERPDGSNFTLKIRSTKLEDSAMYFCASRGTGNQPQHFGDGTRLSIL.

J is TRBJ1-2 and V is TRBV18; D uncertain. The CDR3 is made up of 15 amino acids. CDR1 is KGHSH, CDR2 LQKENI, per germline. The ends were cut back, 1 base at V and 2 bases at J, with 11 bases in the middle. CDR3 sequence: CASSPRNTKNYGYTF. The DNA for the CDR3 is TGTGCCAGCTCACCACGAAACACGAAAAACTATGGCTACACCTTC. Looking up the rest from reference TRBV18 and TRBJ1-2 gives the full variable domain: NAGVMQNPRHLVRRRGQEARLRCSPMKGHSHVYWYRQLPEEGLKFMVYLQKENIIDESGMPKERFSAEFPKEGPSILRIQQVVRGDSAAYFCASSPRNTKNYGYTFGSGTRLTVV.

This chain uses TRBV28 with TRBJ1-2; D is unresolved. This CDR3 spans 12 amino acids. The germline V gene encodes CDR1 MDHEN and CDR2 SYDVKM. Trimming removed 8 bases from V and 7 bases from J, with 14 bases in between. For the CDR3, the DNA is TGTGCCAGCCTCCGACTAGGGCTTGGCTACACCTTC. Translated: CASLRLGLGYTF.

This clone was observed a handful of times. The CDR3 is CASSPSGSYNEQFF. The CDR3 coding sequence is TGTGCCAGCAGTCCTAGCGGGAGTTACAATGAGCAGTTCTTC. The chain has TRBV28 and TRBJ2-1; 10 bases are a match to TRBD2. Germline trimming cut 5 bases from V and 4 bases from J; bases unmatched to any gene: 2. CDR3 size: 14 residues. Germline V CDR1 and CDR2: MDHEN, SYDVKM.

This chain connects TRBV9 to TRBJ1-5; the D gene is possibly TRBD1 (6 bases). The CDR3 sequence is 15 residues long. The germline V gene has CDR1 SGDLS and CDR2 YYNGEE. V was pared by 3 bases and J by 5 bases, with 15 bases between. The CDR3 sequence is CASSERGARDQPQHF. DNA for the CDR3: TGTGCCAGCAGCGAGCGGGGGGCTAGGGATCAGCCCCAGCATTTT. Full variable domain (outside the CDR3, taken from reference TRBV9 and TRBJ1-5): DSGVTQTPKHLITATGQRVTLRCSPRSGDLSVYWYQQSLDQGLQFLIQYYNGEERAKGNILERFSAQQFPDLHSELNLSSLELGDSALYFCASSERGARDQPQHFGDGTRLSIL.